These 18 T cell receptor beta chains came from one sample sequenced in a study of blood T cell repertoires in COVID-19. TCRdb keeps only in-frame clones here, not all; method: immunoSEQ multiplex PCR. The sample yields roughly 250,000 clones, about 86% seen once. Input material: peripheral blood. Receptors were obtained from a woman aged 55-69 years with active or convalescent COVID-19.

The chain employs TRBV12-3 or TRBV12-4 and TRBJ1-2; D remains unclear. The germline V and J ends were trimmed by 3 bases and 5 bases, with 7 bases remaining between them. CDR3 size: 12 residues. CDR3 sequence (DNA): TGTGCCAGCAGTTTTGAAGCGTATGGCTACACCTTC. It is translated as CASSFEAYGYTF.

The rearrangement links TRBV29-1 to TRBJ1-2, with D perhaps TRBD1 (6 bases). The germline V gene has CDR1 SQVTM and CDR2 ANQGSEA. Trimming pared 1 base from V and 8 bases from J, leaving 14 bases between. CDR3 length: 13 residues. The CDR3 loop is CSVEAGQFRGYTF. CDR3 coding DNA: TGCAGCGTTGAAGCCGGACAGTTTAGAGGCTACACCTTC.

The J gene is TRBJ1-1, the V gene TRBV2; 9 positions match TRBD1. The CDR3 is 14 residues long. Germline CDR1 reads SNHLY; CDR2 reads FYNNEI. V lost 5 bases to trimming and J lost 5 bases; unmatched junction nucleotides: 6. Here the CDR3 DNA reads TGTGCCAGCAGTAAGGGACAGGGCAAAACTGAAGCTTTCTTT. Amino acid sequence: CASSKGQGKTEAFF.

The chain employs TRBV19 and TRBJ1-3; 11 bases map to TRBD1. V dropped 6 bases and J dropped 4; count of bases not matched to a gene: 8. Germline CDR1 and CDR2: LNHDA and SQIVND (reference sequence). The CDR3 covers 16 residues. The CDR3 DNA is TGTGCCAGTAGGATCGGACAGGGGGCCTTCGGAAACACCATATATTTT. This gives the protein CASRIGQGAFGNTIYF.

This clone was detected once. The chain recombines TRBV18 with TRBJ1-1; TRBD1 matches at 11 bases. The CDR3 spans 16 residues. CDR1 is KGHSH and CDR2 is LQKENI in the germline V gene. Germline trimming cut 0 bases from V and 5 bases from J; bases unmatched to any gene: 5. The CDR3 region is CASSPPGQGVGTEAFF. CDR3 coding DNA: TGTGCCAGCTCACCACCGGGACAGGGGGTGGGGACTGAAGCTTTCTTT. Full variable domain (missing parts from reference TRBV18 and TRBJ1-1): NAGVMQNPRHLVRRRGQEARLRCSPMKGHSHVYWYRQLPEEGLKFMVYLQKENIIDESGMPKERFSAEFPKEGPSILRIQQVVRGDSAAYFCASSPPGQGVGTEAFFGQGTRLTVV.

The rearrangement joins TRBV6-1 to TRBJ2-5; 8 nucleotides match TRBD2. CDR1 and CDR2 from the germline V gene are MNHNS and SASEGT. CDR3 size: 16 residues. V gave up 1 base and J gave up 4 bases; unmatched junction bases: 8. The CDR3 reads CASSEGTSSAVETQYF. DNA of the CDR3: TGTGCCAGCAGTGAAGGGACTAGCTCGGCGGTAGAGACCCAGTACTTC.

This chain uses TRBV4-1 with TRBJ1-1; D is undetermined. Trimming shortened V by 1 base and J by 1 base, and 7 bases separated the two germline ends. Per the germline V gene, CDR1 is MGHRA and CDR2 is YSYEKL. This CDR3 is built from 14 residues. The CDR3 reads CASSQGAANTEAFF. The CDR3 DNA reads TGCGCCAGCAGCCAAGGGGCAGCGAACACTGAAGCTTTCTTT.

The chain combines TRBV18 with TRBJ1-5, with D tentatively TRBD1 (6 bases). CDR1 is KGHSH, CDR2 LQKENI, per germline. Trimming removed 3 bases from V and 3 bases from J, with 12 bases in between. This CDR3 region has 15 residues. The CDR3 here is CASSPRQVSNQPQHF. The CDR3 nucleotides are TGTGCCAGCTCACCGAGACAGGTATCCAATCAGCCCCAGCATTTT.

The rearrangement uses TRBV21-1 and TRBJ1-1; the listed D gene, TRBD1, was not tested against the DNA. TRBV21-1 is listed as a pseudogene. The CDR3 is 12 amino acids. The CDR3 here is CASSKDIPEAFF. CDR3 bases: TGTGCCAGCAGCAAAGACATCCCTGAAGCTTTCTTT.

The rearrangement joins TRBV9 to TRBJ1-2; TRBD1 aligns across 7 bases. The V gene's germline CDR1 is SGDLS and CDR2 YYNGEE. J lost 8 bases, V lost 0 bases, and 4 bases had no gene match. CDR3 length equals 13 residues. CDR3 protein: CASSVDWTGGYTF. CDR3 bases: TGTGCCAGCAGCGTAGATTGGACAGGAGGCTACACCTTC.

The chain employs TRBV19 and TRBJ2-3; the match to TRBD1 covers 8 bases. After removal of 7 bases from V and 3 bases from J, the junction contained 15 bases not matched to a gene. Germline loops: CDR1 LNHDA, CDR2 SQIVND (reference sequence). The CDR3 contains 17 residues. CDR3 in DNA: TGTGCCAGTACCCCTCTCTTGGACAGGGCTGGGACAGATACGCAGTATTTT. Protein product: CASTPLLDRAGTDTQYF.

V gene TRBV11-1 combines with J gene TRBJ1-2, with D possibly matching TRBD1 (6 bases). From germline, CDR1 is SGHAT and CDR2 FQDESV (reference sequence). The V and J ends lost 5 bases and 5 bases respectively, with 15 bases between them. CDR3 size: 14 residues. The CDR3 DNA reads TGTGCCAGCAGCCCTCACAGGGTCGAGTATGGCTACACCTTC. Amino acid sequence: CASSPHRVEYGYTF.

This clone has a single count. The CDR3 bases are TGTGCCAGCAGCAAAGCGCTTTTTAGGCGGTTAGATCAGCCCCAGCATTTT. Its translation is CASSKALFRRLDQPQHF. The chain uses TRBV21-1 and TRBJ1-5. TRBV21-1 is reported as a pseudogene. The CDR3 consists of 17 residues.

In nucleotides, the CDR3 is TGTGCCAGCAGCTTGACTAGCGGGGGCGAGACCCAGTACTTC. This gives the protein CASSLTSGGETQYF. The genes are TRBV5-6 and TRBJ2-5; 11 positions match TRBD2. Losses at the gene ends were 1 base for V and 5 bases for J; bases not matched to a gene: 1. Germline CDR1 reads SGHDT; CDR2 reads YYEEEE. The CDR3 has 14 residues.

The sample holds one count of this clone. Different DNA sequences within this sample yield the same CDR3. This chain connects TRBV29-1 to TRBJ2-3; 8 nucleotides line up with TRBD2. This CDR3 has 16 residues. V lost 6 bases and J lost 1; bases outside the gene matches: 12. Germline loops: CDR1 SQVTM, CDR2 ANQGSEA. CDR3 sequence: CSVAAGTSGGTDTQYF. The DNA for the CDR3 is TGCAGCGTCGCAGCCGGGACTAGTGGGGGCACAGATACGCAGTATTTT.

V usage is TRBV27 and J usage is TRBJ1-6; 8 bases line up with TRBD1. CDR1 and CDR2 (germline): MNHEY, SMNVEV (reference sequence). The CDR3 is 16 residues long. Trimming at V came to 6 bases and at J to 6 bases, leaving 10 bases not matched to a gene. CDR3 nucleotides: TGTGCCAGCAGGGGAACGGACAGGGCCGTTAATTCACCCCTCCACTTT. Residues: CASRGTDRAVNSPLHF.

This chain uses TRBV10-3 with TRBJ1-2; 7 bases fit TRBD1. Germline V lookup: CDR1 ENHRY, CDR2 SYGVKD. The V segment lost 7 bases and the J segment 4 bases; nucleotides outside the gene matches: 6. The CDR3 covers 13 residues. Here the CDR3 reads CAIKGTAIYGYTF. CDR3 coding DNA: TGTGCCATCAAAGGGACAGCTATCTATGGCTACACCTTC.

V gene TRBV5-6 combines with J gene TRBJ1-5; TRBD1 might be the D (5 bases). V lost 3 bases, J lost 6 bases, and 13 bases lay in between. The CDR3 has 14 amino acids. Germline CDR1 and CDR2: SGHDT and YYEEEE. CDR3 sequence (DNA): TGTGCCAGCAGCTATAGTTCAGGGATTCAGCCCCAGCATTTT. This gives the protein CASSYSSGIQPQHF.